This T cell receptor beta chain was sequenced for a study of blood T cell repertoires in COVID-19. About the study: COVID-19 samples, acute and convalescent, were from the United States, Italy and Spain. From T cells, B-cell-depleted T cells, or PBMCs came the material, which was cDNA or gDNA.

CDR1 SGHRS and CDR2 YFSETQ come from the germline V gene. V lost 3 bases, J lost 4 bases, and 6 bases stayed unmatched. CDR3 length: 15 amino acids. Profiled with immunoSEQ multiplex PCR; TCRdb holds only in-frame clones, not every one. The sample has tens of thousands of clones, 70% to 90% seen once. The clonotype originates from a man aged 45-65 years with active COVID-19. The sample was peripheral blood. The chain carries TRBV5-1 and TRBJ2-1; TRBD2 matches at 8 bases. CDR3 loop: CASSSAGVAYNEQFF. In DNA, the CDR3 is TGCGCCAGCAGCTCAGCGGGGGTGGCTTACAATGAGCAGTTCTTC.